The 32 T cell receptor beta chains below all came from one sample that was sequenced in a study of cytomegalovirus exposure and HLA in healthy donors. In the PCR, 60 Vbeta and 13 Jbeta primers were used. Only in-frame clones appear in the TCRdb table, and some are missing; sequencing was by immunoSEQ multiplex PCR. Of around 190,000 clones in the sample, 78% were seen once. The specimen sequenced was PBMCs. These TCRs come from a woman in her thirties in good health and CMV-seropositive.

V usage is TRBV6-1 and J usage is TRBJ2-1; 9 nucleotides agree with TRBD2. J lost 7 bases, V lost 7 bases, and 5 bases had no gene match. CDR3 size: 13 residues. Germline V CDR1 and CDR2: MNHNS, SASEGT. In DNA, the CDR3 is TGTGCCAGCAAGCGGGAGGTGGTGAATGAGCAGTTCTTC. Translation: CASKREVVNEQFF.

This clone came up once. The V and J genes are TRBV5-1 and TRBJ2-5; tentatively, D is TRBD1 (5 bases). Judging by the DNA end, TRBJ2-7 fits better; the J call may be wrong. Per germline, CDR1 SGHRS and CDR2 YFSETQ. The CDR3 is made up of 13 amino acids. CDR3 nucleotide sequence: TGCGCCAGCAAAGACAGCGACCCCTACGAGCAGTACTTC. It codes for CASKDSDPYEQYF.

V gene TRBV30 combines with J gene TRBJ1-2, with 8 bases aligning to TRBD1. CDR1 is GTSNPN, CDR2 SVGIG, per germline (reference sequence). Germline trimming cut 5 bases from V and 5 bases from J; bases unmatched to any gene: 7. The CDR3 covers 13 residues. This CDR3 is CAWGQGILYGYTF. The CDR3 region has the DNA TGTGCCTGGGGACAGGGCATTTTGTATGGCTACACCTTC.

This clone has only a few counts. The rearrangement uses TRBV5-1 and TRBJ2-1; 7 bases are a match to TRBD2. Germline CDR1 SGHRS, CDR2 YFSETQ. Trimming at V came to 1 base and at J to 3 bases, leaving 7 bases not matched to a gene. The CDR3 has 16 residues. The CDR3 DNA follows: TGCGCCAGCAGCTTGATCGCGGGAGTGAGCTACAATGAGCAGTTCTTC. Translated, it gives CASSLIAGVSYNEQFF.

The V and J genes are TRBV5-1 and TRBJ1-1; no clear D. The CDR3 extends over 14 amino acids. Between the trimmed V and J ends, which lost 7 bases and 5 bases, there was a span of 18 bases. Looked up from germline, CDR1 is SGHRS and CDR2 is YFSETQ. The CDR3 nucleotides read TGCGCCAGCTTACCCCAGCGCGGTTCAACTGAAGCTTTCTTT. Residues: CASLPQRGSTEAFF.

The CDR3 loop is CAISESNSGNTIYF. CDR3 coding DNA: TGTGCCATCAGTGAGTCGAACAGCGGAAACACCATATATTTT. V is TRBV10-3 and J is TRBJ1-3, with unresolved D. Between the trimmed V and J ends, which lost 0 bases and 4 bases, there was a span of 7 bases. The CDR3 totals 14 residues. Germline V gives CDR1 ENHRY, CDR2 SYGVKD.

This clone was seen once. The chain links TRBV9 to TRBJ1-3; D is perhaps TRBD1 (6 bases). The CDR3 consists of 18 residues. The germline V and J ends were trimmed by 5 bases and 0 bases, with 21 bases remaining between them. Germline values: CDR1 SGDLS, CDR2 YYNGEE. In DNA form, the CDR3 reads TGTGCCAGCAGTTGGACAGCCTCGGGTGATGTCTCTGGAAACACCATATATTTT. Translated, it gives CASSWTASGDVSGNTIYF.

CDR3 nucleotides: TGTGCCAGCAGCGTAGGGGGACAGCCCATCTACGAGCAGTACTTC. Translated: CASSVGGQPIYEQYF. This chain connects TRBV9 to TRBJ2-7; 7 nucleotides agree with TRBD1. The V segment lost 0 bases and the J segment 3 bases; nucleotides outside the gene matches: 6. The germline V gene encodes CDR1 SGDLS and CDR2 YYNGEE. The CDR3 totals 15 residues. The full variable domain, in which reference TRBV9 and TRBJ2-7 provide the parts outside the CDR3, is DSGVTQTPKHLITATGQRVTLRCSPRSGDLSVYWYQQSLDQGLQFLIQYYNGEERAKGNILERFSAQQFPDLHSELNLSSLELGDSALYFCASSVGGQPIYEQYFGPGTRLTVT.

This clone occurred a few times. The gene calls are TRBV7-9 and TRBJ1-5, with TRBD1 matching 8 bases. The CDR3 has 14 residues. V lost 5 bases and J lost 4; bases outside the gene matches: 4. Germline assignment: CDR1 SEHNR and CDR2 FQNEAQ (reference sequence). The CDR3 nucleotides read TGTGCCAGCAGCCAGGGACAGGAAAATCAGCCCCAGCATTTT. Protein sequence: CASSQGQENQPQHF.

This CDR3 is CASSLYRPGEETQYF. The CDR3 DNA reads as TGTGCCAGCAGCTTGTACCGCCCAGGTGAAGAGACCCAGTACTTC. J is TRBJ2-5 and V is TRBV5-8; D is uncertain. V dropped 1 base and J dropped 3 bases, with 13 bases sitting between them. From germline, CDR1 is SGHTS and CDR2 YDEGEE. CDR3 length: 15 amino acids.

This chain uses TRBV28 with TRBJ1-1; D may be TRBD1 (5 bases). Trimming took off 3 bases at V and 4 bases at J, with 18 bases between the two ends. The CDR3 is 16 residues long. Germline loops: CDR1 MDHEN, CDR2 SYDVKM. This chain's CDR3 is CASSFGRAGRGTEAFF. For the CDR3, the DNA is TGTGCCAGCAGTTTCGGGCGGGCAGGGAGGGGCACTGAAGCTTTCTTT. Using reference TRBV28 and TRBJ1-1 for the parts outside the CDR3, the full variable domain is DVKVTQSSRYLVKRTGEKVFLECVQDMDHENMFWYRQDPGLGLRLIYFSYDVKMKEKGDIPEGYSVSREKKERFSLILESASTNQTSMYLCASSFGRAGRGTEAFFGQGTRLTVV.

This clone turned up a few times. The genes are TRBV19 and TRBJ2-1; D not certain. Trimming shortened V by 1 base and J by 6 bases, and 13 bases separated the two germline ends. Germline V CDR1 and CDR2: LNHDA, SQIVND (reference sequence). The CDR3 is 15 residues long. Here the CDR3 reads CASSIGGELGNEQFF. The CDR3 DNA reads as TGTGCCAGTAGTATAGGAGGTGAATTGGGCAATGAGCAGTTCTTC. Full variable domain (rest looked up from reference TRBV19 and TRBJ2-1): DGGITQSPKYLFRKEGQNVTLSCEQNLNHDAMYWYRQDPGQGLRLIYYSQIVNDFQKGDIAEGYSVSREKKESFPLTVTSAQKNPTAFYLCASSIGGELGNEQFFGPGTRLTVL.

The chain recombines TRBV11-3 with TRBJ2-5, with D perhaps TRBD1 (6 bases). The end of the DNA is better explained by TRBJ2-7, so the J call may be wrong. The CDR3 runs 13 residues. From germline, CDR1 is SGHNT and CDR2 YENEEA. Here the CDR3 reads CASSSRTAYEQYF. CDR3 nucleotide sequence: TGTGCCAGCAGCTCTCGGACAGCCTACGAGCAGTACTTC.

This chain links TRBV28 with TRBJ1-5; 7 positions match TRBD1. Losses at the gene ends were 2 bases for V and 4 bases for J; bases not matched to a gene: 5. Germline V CDR1 and CDR2: MDHEN, SYDVKM. The CDR3 covers 15 residues. This chain's CDR3 is CASSLTDRINQPQHF. For the CDR3, the DNA is TGTGCCAGCAGTTTAACGGACAGGATTAATCAGCCCCAGCATTTT.

The chain employs TRBV4-2 and TRBJ2-1; TRBD2 aligns across 9 bases. There are 17 residues in the CDR3. CDR1 LGHNA and CDR2 YNFKEQ come from the germline V gene. Unmatched junction bases numbered 8, after V lost 2 bases and J lost 3 bases. DNA of the CDR3: TGTGCCAGCAGCCAACTGCCGACTAGCGGACTCTACAATGAGCAGTTCTTC. It encodes CASSQLPTSGLYNEQFF.

The chain joins TRBV10-3 to TRBJ1-1; 8 nucleotides line up with TRBD1. The junction had 6 bases not matched to a gene; V was cut back by 10 bases and J by 2 bases. CDR1 and CDR2 (germline): ENHRY, SYGVKD. CDR3 length equals 13 residues. The CDR3 DNA is TGTGCCACCTCGGGACAGGAAAACACTGAAGCTTTCTTT. It translates to CATSGQENTEAFF.

For the CDR3, the DNA is TGTGCCAGCAGTGAGGAGGGCAGACCCTACGAGCAGTACTTC. Translating it yields CASSEEGRPYEQYF. V gene TRBV6-5 combines with J gene TRBJ2-7; TRBD2 is a possible D gene (6 bases). Germline V gene sequence: CDR1 MNHEY, CDR2 SVGAGI. The CDR3 extends over 14 amino acids. V lost 5 bases and J 2 bases, leaving 13 bases between the germline ends.

This clone was recorded only once. This chain connects TRBV5-1 to TRBJ2-3; 14 bases fit TRBD2. V trimming: 0 bases; J trimming: 3 bases; junction bases outside the gene matches: 3. Germline lookup yields CDR1 SGHRS and CDR2 YFSETQ. CDR3 length equals 17 residues. The CDR3 bases are TGCGCCAGCAGCTTGGGACTAGCGGGGGGGACGACAGATACGCAGTATTTT. It is translated as CASSLGLAGGTTDTQYF.

The V and J genes are TRBV28 and TRBJ2-7, with 8 bases aligning to TRBD1. J lost 2 bases, V lost 5 bases, and 5 bases had no gene match. The CDR3 has 14 amino acids. From germline, CDR1 is MDHEN and CDR2 SYDVKM. CDR3 loop: CASSQTGVPYEQYF. CDR3 nucleotide sequence: TGTGCCAGCAGTCAGACAGGGGTGCCCTACGAGCAGTACTTC.

The V gene is TRBV11-3, the J gene TRBJ2-7; 10 bases match TRBD2. Germline values: CDR1 SGHNT, CDR2 YENEEA. Unmatched junction bases numbered 11, after V lost 5 bases and J lost 1 base. The CDR3 runs to 17 residues. This chain's CDR3 is CASSGNRGLAVSYEQYF. The CDR3 DNA sequence: TGTGCCAGCAGCGGAAATCGTGGACTAGCGGTTTCCTACGAGCAGTACTTC.

The CDR3, as DNA: TGTGCCAGCAGTCTCTACGCGAACACCGGGGAGCTGTTTTTT. As protein: CASSLYANTGELFF. The genes are TRBV6-4 and TRBJ2-2; D remains unclear. V lost 5 bases and J 0 bases, leaving 7 bases between the germline ends. From germline, CDR1 is MRHNA and CDR2 SNTAGT. The CDR3 has 14 amino acids.

This clone is a singleton in its sample. The chain has TRBV15 and TRBJ1-5; D not certain. The CDR3 spans 14 residues. The V gene's germline CDR1 is LNHNV and CDR2 YYDKDF (reference sequence). Trimming stripped 5 bases from V and 0 bases from J, with 8 bases between. The CDR3 DNA follows: TGTGCCACCAGCGGCTCAGGTAGCAATCAGCCCCAGCATTTT. Its translation: CATSGSGSNQPQHF. Combining the CDR3 with reference TRBV15 and TRBJ1-5 gives the whole variable domain DAMVIQNPRYQVTQFGKPVTLSCSQTLNHNVMYWYQQKSSQAPKLLFHYYDKDFNNEADTPDNFQSRRPNTSFCFLDIRSPGLGDTAMYLCATSGSGSNQPQHFGDGTRLSIL.

The chain has TRBV18 and TRBJ2-7; 7 nucleotides line up with TRBD1. The ends lost 4 bases at V and 7 bases at J; junction bases unmatched: 13. Germline V gene data show CDR1 as KGHSH and CDR2 as LQKENI. The CDR3 is made up of 15 amino acids. The chain's CDR3 is CASSLTRDSIGEQYF. CDR3 DNA: TGTGCCAGCTCACTCACACGGGACAGCATTGGGGAGCAGTACTTC.

The chain recombines TRBV11-3 with TRBJ2-7, with 9 bases fitting TRBD1. Germline CDR1 reads SGHNT; CDR2 reads YENEEA. CDR3 length: 15 amino acids. V lost 2 bases and J lost 2; bases outside the gene matches: 4. The CDR3 DNA reads as TGTGCCAGCAGCTTAACCGGGACAGGGCCCTACGAGCAGTACTTC. This gives the protein CASSLTGTGPYEQYF.

The rearrangement joins TRBV28 to TRBJ2-5, with a tentative D call TRBD2 (6 bases). The CDR3 consists of 14 residues. The germline V gene has CDR1 MDHEN and CDR2 SYDVKM. The germline V and J ends were trimmed by 6 bases and 5 bases, with 16 bases remaining between them. The CDR3 DNA reads as TGTGCCAGCAGAGTATACGGGAGTCCGGAGACCCAGTACTTC. This encodes CASRVYGSPETQYF.

This clone appeared many times. V and J are TRBV27 and TRBJ2-7, with TRBD1 matching 8 bases. The germline V gene has CDR1 MNHEY and CDR2 SMNVEV (reference sequence). V dropped 0 bases and J dropped 3; count of bases not matched to a gene: 4. The CDR3 is 15 amino acids. This chain's CDR3 is CASSLSQGEYYEQYF. Written as DNA, the CDR3 is TGTGCCAGCAGTTTATCACAGGGGGAGTACTACGAGCAGTACTTC.

This clone was counted only a few times. V and J are TRBV7-2 and TRBJ1-1; D gene uncertain. Germline CDR1 is SGHTA and CDR2 is FQGNSA. There are 14 residues in the CDR3. Trimming took off 5 bases at V and 0 bases at J, with 10 bases between the two ends. The CDR3 sequence: CASSPGTVNTEAFF. The DNA of the CDR3 is TGTGCCAGCAGCCCAGGAACGGTGAACACTGAAGCTTTCTTT.

The chain is built from TRBV10-3 and TRBJ1-6; perhaps TRBD1 as D (6 bases). Trimming cost V 4 bases and J 8 bases, with 9 bases left between them. CDR1 and CDR2 from the germline V gene are ENHRY and SYGVKD. The CDR3 has 13 residues. The CDR3 loop reads CAISGNRDSPLHF. The CDR3 region has the DNA TGTGCCATCAGTGGGAACAGGGATTCACCCCTCCACTTT.

V gene TRBV4-1 combines with J gene TRBJ2-1; TRBD1 is a possible D gene (6 bases). The CDR3 spans 17 residues. Per germline, CDR1 MGHRA and CDR2 YSYEKL. Trimming stripped 2 bases from V and 1 base from J, with 15 bases between. CDR3 bases: TGCGCCAGCAGCCAACTGCCGGGACAAGGGTCCTACAATGAGCAGTTCTTC. Protein: CASSQLPGQGSYNEQFF.

This chain connects TRBV12-5 to TRBJ2-5; TRBD1 matches 7 bases. Germline CDR1 reads LGHNT; CDR2 reads FRNRAP. V gave up 0 bases and J gave up 2 bases; unmatched junction bases: 12. The CDR3 is 18 amino acids. CDR3 region: CASGLVRDGTVRQETQYF. The CDR3 nucleotides are TGTGCTAGTGGTTTGGTACGGGACGGGACAGTAAGACAAGAGACCCAGTACTTC. Variable domain in full (rest from reference TRBV12-5 and TRBJ2-5): DARVTQTPRHKVTEMGQEVTMRCQPILGHNTVFWYRQTMMQGLELLAYFRNRAPLDDSGMPKDRFSAEMPDATLATLKIQPSEPRDSAVYFCASGLVRDGTVRQETQYFGPGTRLLVL.

The chain joins TRBV27 to TRBJ1-2, with unresolved D. The CDR3 totals 13 residues. Germline V gene lookup returns CDR1 MNHEY and CDR2 SMNVEV (reference sequence). Trimming removed 6 bases from V and 4 bases from J, with 12 bases in between. The CDR3 loop is CASSYGGSYGYTF. In DNA, the CDR3 is TGTGCCAGCAGCTATGGCGGAAGCTATGGCTACACCTTC.

This clone turned up a few times. V usage is TRBV7-8 and J usage is TRBJ1-4, with D maybe TRBD1 (6 bases). Germline V CDR1 and CDR2: SGHVS, FQNEAQ. The CDR3 sequence is 13 residues long. Trimming pared 7 bases from V and 8 bases from J, leaving 14 bases between. CDR3 DNA sequence: TGTGCCAGCAAGGGGGGGTTCCGCGAAAAACTGTTTTTT. Protein product: CASKGGFREKLFF.